This is a list of T cell receptor beta chains from one sample in a study of blood T cell repertoires in COVID-19. Sequencing used immunoSEQ multiplex PCR; TCRdb keeps in-frame clones, though not all of them. Of fewer than 300,000 clones detected, approximately 93% appear once; the ten largest clones hold around 2.2%. The specimen sequenced was peripheral blood. Source of these receptors: a woman younger than 45 with COVID-19, enrolled during active disease. The CDR3 runs from the conserved cysteine through the conserved F or W. The D gene is left open where the match is weak. Size is stated for part of the rows, as once, few or many counts, or as a class when the clone is expanded.

D	V	J	size	CDR3	DNA
-	TRBV6-5	TRBJ2-7	-	CASSYSTGSGFYEQYF	TGTGCCAGCAGTTACTCCACAGGGTCTGGGTTTTACGAGCAGTACTTC
-	TRBV7-3	TRBJ1-1	-	CASSLYAGWNTEAFF	TGTGCCAGCAGCTTATACGCAGGGTGGAACACTGAAGCTTTCTTT
-	TRBV6-4	TRBJ2-2	-	CASSPGTSNTGELFF	TGTGCCAGCAGTCCCGGGACTTCGAACACCGGGGAGCTGTTTTTT
TRBD2	TRBV3-1/TRBV3-2	TRBJ2-7	-	CASSFGGGVYEQYF	TGTGCCAGCAGCTTCGGCGGGGGGGTCTACGAGCAGTACTTC
-	TRBV7-9	TRBJ1-2	once	CAGTRESSSYGYTF	TGTGCCGGAACTCGGGAATCTTCCAGCTATGGCTACACCTTC
TRBD2	TRBV29-1	TRBJ2-1	once	CSVFPPFSGTEQFF	TGCAGCGTCTTTCCCCCCTTTAGCGGGACTGAGCAGTTCTTC
TRBD2	TRBV5-4	TRBJ2-1	-	CASSSRTSGGNEQFF	TGTGCCAGCAGCTCCCGGACTAGCGGGGGAAATGAGCAGTTCTTC
TRBD1	TRBV12-3/TRBV12-4	TRBJ2-5	once	CASSLGQGETQYF	TGTGCCAGCAGCCTGGGACAGGGGGAGACCCAGTACTTC
-	TRBV7-8	TRBJ1-2	-	CASSTHSVGDGGYTF	TGTGCCAGCAGCACACACTCGGTGGGAGACGGTGGCTACACCTTC
-	TRBV5-4	TRBJ2-5	-	CASSRQQGRETQYF	TGTGCCAGCAGTCGGCAACAGGGGAGGGAGACCCAGTACTTC
TRBD2	TRBV5-1	TRBJ2-2	-	CASSDGTSGSGTGELFF	TGCGCCAGCAGCGACGGGACTAGCGGGAGTGGGACCGGGGAGCTGTTTTTT
-	TRBV3-1/TRBV3-2	TRBJ1-2	-	CASSQDAGVLGYTF	TGTGCCAGCAGCCAAGACGCGGGGGTACTTGGCTACACCTTC
TRBD2	TRBV7-9	TRBJ2-7	-	CASSYTGLAGGPREQYF	TGTGCCAGCAGCTACACAGGACTAGCGGGAGGGCCGAGGGAGCAGTACTTC
-	TRBV30	TRBJ1-1	-	CAWSVQENTEAFF	TGTGCCTGGAGTGTACAGGAGAACACTGAAGCTTTCTTT
-	TRBV11-2	TRBJ2-1	-	CASSLGAMSSYNEQFF	TGTGCCAGCAGCTTAGGGGCCATGAGCTCCTACAATGAGCAGTTCTTC
-	TRBV2	TRBJ1-1	-	CASTLGGASNTEAFF	TGTGCCAGCACTCTCGGGGGGGCTTCAAACACTGAAGCTTTCTTT
TRBD2	TRBV9	TRBJ2-7	-	CASSVATSGEQYF	TGTGCCAGCAGCGTAGCTACTAGCGGCGAGCAGTACTTC
-	TRBV18	TRBJ1-5	-	CASSPPGLSNQPQHF	TGTGCCAGCTCACCACCGGGGCTTAGCAATCAGCCCCAGCATTTT
-	TRBV25-1	TRBJ2-7	-	CASSEFSGRSYEQYF	TGTGCCAGCAGTGAATTTTCAGGTCGCTCCTACGAGCAGTACTTC
TRBD1	TRBV11-3	TRBJ2-2	-	CASSSTGKNTGELFF	TGTGCCAGCAGCTCGACAGGGAAGAACACCGGGGAGCTGTTTTTT
-	TRBV29-1	TRBJ1-1	-	CSVEGRANTEAFF	TGCAGCGTTGAGGGCAGGGCGAACACTGAAGCTTTCTTT
TRBD1	TRBV6-1	TRBJ1-6	-	CASSPGTANSPLHF	TGTGCCAGCAGTCCCGGGACAGCTAATTCACCCCTCCACTTT
-	TRBV27	TRBJ2-7	-	CASSLTGDFSEQYF	TGTGCCAGCAGTTTAACAGGGGACTTTTCCGAGCAGTACTTC